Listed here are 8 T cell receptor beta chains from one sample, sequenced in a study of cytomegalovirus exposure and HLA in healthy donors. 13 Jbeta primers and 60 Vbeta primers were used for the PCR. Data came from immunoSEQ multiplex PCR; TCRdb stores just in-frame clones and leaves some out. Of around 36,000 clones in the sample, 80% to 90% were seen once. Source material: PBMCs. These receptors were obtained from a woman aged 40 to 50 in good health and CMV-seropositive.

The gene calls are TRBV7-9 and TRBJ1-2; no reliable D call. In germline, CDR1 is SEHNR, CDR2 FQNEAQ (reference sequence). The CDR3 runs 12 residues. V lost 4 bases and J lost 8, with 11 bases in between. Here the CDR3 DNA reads TGTGCCAGCAGCTGGGGAGCCGGAGGCTACACCTTC. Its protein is CASSWGAGGYTF.

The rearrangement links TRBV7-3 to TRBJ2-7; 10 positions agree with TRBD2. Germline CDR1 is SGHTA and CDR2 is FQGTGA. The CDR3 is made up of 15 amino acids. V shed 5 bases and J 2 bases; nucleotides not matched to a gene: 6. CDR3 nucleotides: TGTGCCAGCAGCATAAATAGCGGGGGGCCCTACGAGCAGTACTTC. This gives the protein CASSINSGGPYEQYF.

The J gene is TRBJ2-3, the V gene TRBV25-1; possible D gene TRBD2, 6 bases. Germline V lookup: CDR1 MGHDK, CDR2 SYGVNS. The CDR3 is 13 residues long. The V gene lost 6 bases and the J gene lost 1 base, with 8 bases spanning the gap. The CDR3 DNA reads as TGTGCCAGCAGACGCGGGGGCACAGATACGCAGTATTTT. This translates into CASRRGGTDTQYF.

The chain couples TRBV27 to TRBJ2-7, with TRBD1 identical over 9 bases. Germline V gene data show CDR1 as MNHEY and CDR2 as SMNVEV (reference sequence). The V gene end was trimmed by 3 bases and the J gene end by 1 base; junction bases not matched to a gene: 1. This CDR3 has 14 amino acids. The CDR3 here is CASSFGTGSYEQYF. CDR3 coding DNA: TGTGCCAGCAGTTTCGGGACAGGGTCCTACGAGCAGTACTTC.

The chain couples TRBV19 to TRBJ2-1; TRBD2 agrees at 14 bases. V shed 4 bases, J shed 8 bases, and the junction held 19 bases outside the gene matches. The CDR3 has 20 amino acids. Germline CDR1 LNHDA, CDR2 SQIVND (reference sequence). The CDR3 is CASSKDYNGGLAGGEDEQFF. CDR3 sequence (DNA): TGTGCCAGTAGTAAGGACTATAACGGAGGACTAGCGGGGGGAGAGGATGAGCAGTTCTTC.

The CDR3 protein is CASSVGAPGQGYGANTGELFF. The CDR3 bases are TGTGCCAGCAGCGTAGGGGCCCCGGGACAGGGGTACGGCGCGAACACCGGGGAGCTGTTTTTT. V usage is TRBV9 and J usage is TRBJ2-2; 10 positions match TRBD1. The ends lost 0 bases at V and 0 bases at J; junction bases unmatched: 14. In germline, CDR1 is SGDLS, CDR2 YYNGEE. CDR3 length: 21 amino acids.

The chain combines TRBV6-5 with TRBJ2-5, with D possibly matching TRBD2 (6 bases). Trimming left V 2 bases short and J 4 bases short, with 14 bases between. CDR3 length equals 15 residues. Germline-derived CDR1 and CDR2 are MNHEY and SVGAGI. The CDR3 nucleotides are TGTGCCAGCAGTTACGCCGGGAGTCCAGCAGAGACCCAGTACTTC. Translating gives CASSYAGSPAETQYF.

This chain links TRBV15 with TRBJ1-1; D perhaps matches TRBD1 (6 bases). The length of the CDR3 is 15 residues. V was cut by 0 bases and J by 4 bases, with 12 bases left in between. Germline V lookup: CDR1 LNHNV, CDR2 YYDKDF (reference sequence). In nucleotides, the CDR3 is TGTGCCACCAGCAGAGATCGTCAGGGGAGCACTGAAGCTTTCTTT. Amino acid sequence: CATSRDRQGSTEAFF. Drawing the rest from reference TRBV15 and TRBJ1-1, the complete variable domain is DAMVIQNPRYQVTQFGKPVTLSCSQTLNHNVMYWYQQKSSQAPKLLFHYYDKDFNNEADTPDNFQSRRPNTSFCFLDIRSPGLGDTAMYLCATSRDRQGSTEAFFGQGTRLTVV.